Shown below are 30 T cell receptor beta chains from a single sample sequenced in a study of early T cells in non-severe SARS-CoV-2 infection. TCRdb ran MiXCR on the 5' RACE reads and lists one entry per CDR3 protein. Here the sample spans tens of thousands of distinct CDR3 sequences, 5% to 6% being singletons. Material: whole blood, obtained at baseline. These receptors came from an adult who was a healthcare worker with PCR-confirmed SARS-CoV-2 infection or an uninfected control (not recorded which).

The chain recombines TRBV11-1 with TRBJ2-1; 12 nucleotides agree with TRBD1. J gave up 6 bases and V 4 bases, and 7 bases lay outside the gene matches. The CDR3 length is 16 residues. Germline V gene data show CDR1 as SGHAT and CDR2 as FQDESV (reference sequence). The CDR3 DNA sequence: TGTGCCAGCAGCTCTCGGGACAGGGGGCTATCCAATGAGCAGTTCTTC. The encoded protein is CASSSRDRGLSNEQFF.

This clonotype was seen a handful of times. V is TRBV20-1 and J is TRBJ2-5, with D uncertain. The CDR3 is 14 residues long. The germline V gene encodes CDR1 DFQATT and CDR2 SNEGSKA (reference sequence). V lost 6 bases and J 2 bases, leaving 16 bases between the germline ends. CDR3 nucleotides: TGCAGTGCCCCGCCTGCGGTTAGACAAGAGACCCAGTACTTC. It yields the protein CSAPPAVRQETQYF.

This clonotype was observed a handful of times. This chain uses TRBV3-2 with TRBJ1-1; the D call of TRBD1 is as the table states it, not checked on the DNA. TRBV3-2 is a listed pseudogene. This CDR3 contains 14 residues. For the CDR3, the DNA is TGTGCCAGCAGCCAACTAACAGGGGTTACTGAAGCTTTCTTT. Protein sequence: CASSQLTGVTEAFF.

This rearrangement joins TRBV6-5 to TRBJ2-7, with TRBD2 as a possible D gene (7 bases). The CDR3 has 16 amino acids. Between the trimmed V and J ends, which lost 2 bases and 2 bases, there was a span of 16 bases. The V gene's germline CDR1 is MNHEY and CDR2 SVGAGI. The CDR3 reads CASSYTGGGPTYEQYF. Written as DNA, the CDR3 is TGTGCCAGCAGTTACACGGGGGGCGGCCCAACCTACGAGCAGTACTTC.

This chain uses TRBV7-2 with TRBJ1-1, with D maybe TRBD1 (6 bases). V shed 5 bases and J shed 5 bases, with 18 bases lying between them. The CDR3 loop spans 15 amino acids. CDR1 and CDR2 from the germline V gene are SGHTA and FQGNSA. The CDR3 is CASSPLGRGATEAFF. The CDR3 coding sequence is TGTGCCAGCAGCCCCCTCGGGAGGGGGGCGACTGAAGCTTTCTTT.

The sample holds many counts of this clonotype. This chain connects TRBV2 to TRBJ1-1; no definite D call. The CDR3 has 12 amino acids. From germline, CDR1 is SNHLY and CDR2 FYNNEI. V was pared by 8 bases and J by 5 bases, with 12 bases between. This CDR3 is CASRTEGTEAFF. The CDR3 DNA is TGTGCCAGCCGGACGGAAGGGACTGAAGCTTTCTTT.

This clonotype was recorded a few times. V gene TRBV12-3 or TRBV12-4 combines with J gene TRBJ1-4; 7 bases align to TRBD1. This CDR3 region has 15 residues. With 5 bases clipped from V and 6 bases from J, the junction kept 9 bases outside the gene matches. The CDR3 DNA sequence: TGTGCCAGCAGTCACAGACAGGGAGGGGATGAAAAACTGTTTTTT. This translates into CASSHRQGGDEKLFF.

This clonotype has at least ten counts. The chain uses TRBV7-2 and TRBJ1-2, with no clear D. The length of the CDR3 is 16 residues. Deletions cut 5 bases from V and 4 bases from J, with 20 bases between. Germline V CDR1 and CDR2: SGHTA, FQGNSA. CDR3 bases: TGTGCCAGCAGCCCCAACCGTGGAGCTTACCCCTATGGCTACACCTTC. Translating gives CASSPNRGAYPYGYTF.

V is TRBV7-9 and J is TRBJ1-1; D remains unclear. Germline V CDR1 and CDR2: SEHNR, FQNEAQ (reference sequence). The CDR3 extends over 14 amino acids. Trimming stripped 5 bases from V and 1 base from J, with 11 bases between. The CDR3 DNA follows: TGTGCCAGCAGCCCCCCCCTTAGGAACACTGAAGCTTTCTTT. This encodes CASSPPLRNTEAFF.

The sample holds many counts of this clonotype. The chain uses TRBV20-1 and TRBJ1-4; D perhaps matches TRBD1 (5 bases). From germline, CDR1 is DFQATT and CDR2 SNEGSKA (reference sequence). V dropped 3 bases and J dropped 8 bases, with 13 bases sitting between them. The CDR3 consists of 13 residues. The chain's CDR3 is CSARGFWDEKLFF. As DNA, the CDR3 is TGCAGTGCTAGGGGCTTTTGGGACGAAAAACTGTTTTTT.

The table lists this clonotype with a few counts. The J gene is TRBJ2-3, the V gene TRBV5-4; tentatively, D is TRBD1 or TRBD2 (5 bases each). The germline CDR1 and CDR2 sequences are SGHNT and YYREEE (reference sequence). The germline V and J ends were trimmed by 4 bases and 2 bases, with 8 bases remaining between them. This CDR3 has 13 amino acids. DNA of the CDR3: TGTGCCAGCAGCGGGGACCTCACAGATACGCAGTATTTT. This gives the protein CASSGDLTDTQYF.

This clonotype was detected ten times or more. The chain links TRBV5-5 to TRBJ2-4; 10 bases agree with TRBD1. Germline CDR1 is SGHKS and CDR2 is YYEKEE (reference sequence). The CDR3 is 15 residues long. V gave up 3 bases and J gave up 8 bases; unmatched junction bases: 8. The CDR3 DNA reads as TGTGCCAGCAGCTCACACCAAGGACAGGGGGACATTCAGTACTTC. It codes for CASSSHQGQGDIQYF.

This clonotype was seen many times. The V call is TRBV12-3 or TRBV12-4, the J call TRBJ2-7, with 9 nucleotides matching TRBD1. There are 13 residues in the CDR3. The J segment lost 9 bases and the V segment lost 6 bases, leaving 9 bases of the junction unmatched. The CDR3 here is CASRRDREEGQYF. CDR3 DNA: TGTGCCAGCAGGCGGGACAGGGAAGAAGGGCAGTACTTC.

This clonotype was seen a few times. The chain links TRBV7-9 to TRBJ2-3, with a tentative D call TRBD2 (6 bases). V gave up 5 bases and J gave up 0 bases, with 12 bases separating them. The CDR3 covers 15 residues. Germline CDR1 reads SEHNR; CDR2 reads FQNEAQ (reference sequence). The CDR3 bases are TGTGCCAGCAGCCAAAGGGAGGTTAGCACAGATACGCAGTATTTT. Translating it yields CASSQREVSTDTQYF.

In this sample, this clonotype turned up many times. The genes are TRBV6-5 and TRBJ2-1; 8 nucleotides align to TRBD2. The CDR3 has 13 residues. Germline V lookup: CDR1 MNHEY, CDR2 SVGAGI. V trimming: 8 bases; J trimming: 5 bases; junction bases outside the gene matches: 5. The DNA for the CDR3 is TGTGCCAGCTGCCCAGCGGGGGACAATGAGCAGTTCTTC. This codes for CASCPAGDNEQFF.

A few counts support this clonotype. J is TRBJ2-1 and V is TRBV5-1; 9 nucleotides match TRBD1. With V trimmed by 2 bases and J by 6 bases, 9 bases remained unmatched. The length of the CDR3 is 16 residues. Looked up from germline, CDR1 is SGHRS and CDR2 is YFSETQ. CDR3 DNA: TGCGCCAGCAGCTTATCGCCGGGACAGGGTCGCAATGAGCAGTTCTTC. This codes for CASSLSPGQGRNEQFF. Drawing the rest from reference TRBV5-1 and TRBJ2-1, the complete variable domain is KAGVTQTPRYLIKTRGQQVTLSCSPISGHRSVSWYQQTPGQGLQFLFEYFSETQRNKGNFPGRFSGRQFSNSRSEMNVSTLELGDSALYLCASSLSPGQGRNEQFFGPGTRLTVL.

This clonotype was observed a handful of times. J is TRBJ2-7 and V is TRBV6-5; 7 nucleotides agree with TRBD1. The V and J ends lost 0 bases and 3 bases, in that order; junction bases with no gene match: 2. The CDR3 contains 14 residues. Germline values: CDR1 MNHEY, CDR2 SVGAGI. The CDR3 nucleotides are TGTGCCAGCAGTTACTCGAGACAGGGCTACGAGCAGTACTTC. Its translation: CASSYSRQGYEQYF.

Only a few counts were recorded for this clonotype. The chain is built from TRBV5-8 and TRBJ1-5, with 8 bases lining up with TRBD1. CDR3 length: 19 residues. CDR1 is SGHTS, CDR2 YDEGEE, per germline. V shed 1 base, J shed 0 bases, and the junction held 12 bases outside the gene matches. In nucleotides, the CDR3 is TGTGCCAGCAGCTTGCCCGGGACAGGCCTGGGGGATAGCAATCAGCCCCAGCATTTT. It encodes CASSLPGTGLGDSNQPQHF. Filled out from reference TRBV5-8 and TRBJ1-5, the complete variable domain reads EAGVTQSPTHLIKTRGQQATLRCSPISGHTSVYWYQQALGLGLQFLLWYDEGEERNRGNFPPRFSGRQFPNYSSELNVNALELEDSALYLCASSLPGTGLGDSNQPQHFGDGTRLSIL.

This clonotype was seen ten or more times. V gene TRBV4-1 combines with J gene TRBJ2-3; 10 bases fit TRBD1. This CDR3 region has 15 residues. J lost 2 bases, V lost 3 bases, and 2 bases had no gene match. Germline lookup yields CDR1 MGHRA and CDR2 YSYEKL. CDR3: CASSQGQGFTDTQYF. The CDR3 nucleotides read TGCGCCAGCAGCCAGGGACAGGGGTTCACAGATACGCAGTATTTT.

The V call is TRBV6-6, the J call TRBJ2-2, with D possibly being TRBD1 or TRBD2 (5 bases each). The CDR3 is made up of 15 amino acids. The germline V and J ends were trimmed by 0 bases and 4 bases, with 9 bases remaining between them. Per the germline V gene, CDR1 is MNHNY and CDR2 is SVGAGI (reference sequence). This CDR3 reads CASSYSRGVTGELFF. DNA of the CDR3: TGTGCCAGCAGTTACTCGAGAGGGGTCACCGGGGAGCTGTTTTTT.

This clonotype was detected only a few times. The V and J genes are TRBV12-3 or TRBV12-4 and TRBJ1-5; D is unclear. The CDR3 has 15 residues. Trimming cost V 2 bases and J 8 bases, with 16 bases left between them. In DNA form, the CDR3 reads TGTGCCAGCAGTTTAAGGCGGCCCGTCCAGGAGCCCCAGCATTTT. The encoded protein is CASSLRRPVQEPQHF.

CDR3 protein: CASSLLFGQGNRNEQFF. The CDR3 DNA reads TGTGCCAGCAGCTTATTGTTCGGGCAGGGGAACCGTAATGAGCAGTTCTTC. This chain connects TRBV7-9 to TRBJ2-1, with D perhaps matching TRBD1 (6 bases). Germline V CDR1 and CDR2: SEHNR, FQNEAQ (reference sequence). The CDR3 consists of 17 residues. The germline V and J ends were trimmed by 2 bases and 7 bases, with 21 bases remaining between them.

This clonotype was seen ten or more times. This chain uses TRBV7-2 with TRBJ1-2, with TRBD1 as a possible D gene (5 bases). The CDR3 contains 15 residues. Germline-derived CDR1 and CDR2 are SGHTA and FQGNSA. Deletions cut 5 bases from V and 8 bases from J, with 21 bases between. The CDR3 region has the DNA TGTGCCAGCAGCCGATCGGCGGGGCTCCTTAGCGGCTACACCTTC. Encoded protein: CASSRSAGLLSGYTF.

Many counts were recorded for this clonotype. This chain's CDR3 is CASTPGEMGYTF. Here the CDR3 DNA reads TGTGCCAGCACCCCAGGGGAAATGGGCTACACCTTC. The rearrangement links TRBV12-3 or TRBV12-4 to TRBJ1-2, with D maybe TRBD1 (6 bases). The CDR3 contains 12 residues. With 7 bases removed from V and 8 bases from J, the gap between germline ends came to 14 bases.

The table lists this clonotype with many counts. The chain recombines TRBV28 with TRBJ1-3; 8 nucleotides agree with TRBD1. Germline CDR1 is MDHEN and CDR2 is SYDVKM. The J segment lost 1 base and the V segment lost 5 bases, leaving 10 bases of the junction unmatched. The CDR3 runs 17 residues. CDR3 protein: CASSPQGQGRSGNTIYF. As DNA, the CDR3 is TGTGCCAGCAGTCCCCAAGGACAGGGAAGATCTGGAAACACCATATATTTT.

The chain recombines TRBV7-9 with TRBJ2-3, with D hard to call. This CDR3 has 12 amino acids. V shed 4 bases and J shed 6 bases, with 8 bases lying between them. Germline V gives CDR1 SEHNR, CDR2 FQNEAQ (reference sequence). As DNA, the CDR3 is TGTGCCAGCAGCTCCACCTCGGATACGCAGTATTTT. The encoded protein is CASSSTSDTQYF. The full variable domain, in which reference TRBV7-9 and TRBJ2-3 provide the parts outside the CDR3, is DTGVSQNPRHKITKRGQNVTFRCDPISEHNRLYWYRQTLGQGPEFLTYFQNEAQLEKSRLLSDRFSAERPKGSFSTLEIQRTEQGDSAMYLCASSSTSDTQYFGPGTRLTVL.

This clonotype was detected a few times. The rearrangement joins TRBV11-3 to TRBJ2-3; 9 nucleotides align to TRBD1. J was trimmed by 2 bases and V by 4 bases; bases with no gene match: 4. Germline V gene data show CDR1 as SGHNT and CDR2 as YENEEA. This CDR3 has 15 amino acids. The CDR3 region is CASSSTGGPTDTQYF. Here the CDR3 DNA reads TGTGCCAGCAGCTCGACAGGGGGTCCCACAGATACGCAGTATTTT.

This clonotype was detected ten times or more. The chain couples TRBV6-1 to TRBJ2-3, with 7 bases fitting TRBD2. The CDR3 has 14 residues. V gave up 9 bases and J gave up 2 bases; unmatched junction bases: 8. Germline assignment: CDR1 MNHNS and CDR2 SASEGT. The CDR3 sequence is CASSGGSLTDTQYF. The CDR3 nucleotides are TGTGCCAGTTCCGGGGGGAGCCTCACAGATACGCAGTATTTT.

This clonotype ranks as medium-sized. This sequence joins TRBV20-1 and TRBJ1-1, with D perhaps TRBD1 (6 bases). This CDR3 contains 13 residues. CDR1 DFQATT and CDR2 SNEGSKA come from the germline V gene (reference sequence). Trimming took off 2 bases at V and 6 bases at J, with 13 bases between the two ends. For the CDR3, the DNA is TGCAGTGCTAGATCTCGGACAGCCTCTGAAGCTTTCTTT. Translating it yields CSARSRTASEAFF.

This clonotype was seen only a few times. The chain has TRBV18 and TRBJ2-3; 15 nucleotides line up with TRBD2. Germline assignment: CDR1 KGHSH and CDR2 LQKENI. The CDR3 covers 20 residues. V gave up 5 bases and J gave up 5 bases; unmatched junction bases: 17. DNA for the CDR3: TGTGCCAGCTCAACCATCCCTTGGACTAGCGGGGGGGCATCGGGAGATACGCAGTATTTT. Translating it yields CASSTIPWTSGGASGDTQYF.